The sequence of this T cell receptor beta chain was determined in a study of lymphopenia after photon versus proton radiotherapy. General study results and limits: After the lymphocyte nadir, photon-treated repertoires showed oligoclonal expansion, especially of CD8+ Temra cells. Better survival with proton therapy was suggested as possible, not demonstrated. A bigger post-nadir fall in TCR diversity correlated inversely with survival time in deceased patients.

CDR1 is SGHTA, CDR2 FQGNSA, per germline. The V end lost 2 bases, the J end lost 2 bases, and 7 bases lay between the germline ends. CDR3 size: 14 residues. As for this clone: The antigen remains unidentified.

The protocol was immunoSEQ multiplex PCR, while the TCRdb copy is restricted to in-frame clones and leaves out a portion. The sample includes 25,000 to 35,000 clones, around 90% of them seen just once. This clonotype originated in a woman aged 50 to 60 with pancreatic cancer. This chain links TRBV7-2 with TRBJ1-5; no reliable D call. Sequenced here: peripheral blood, sampled from a patient treated with photon-based radiotherapy. CDR3 bases: TGTGCCAGCAGCTTACAGAGGGGCAATCAGCCCCAGCATTTT. This codes for CASSLQRGNQPQHF.